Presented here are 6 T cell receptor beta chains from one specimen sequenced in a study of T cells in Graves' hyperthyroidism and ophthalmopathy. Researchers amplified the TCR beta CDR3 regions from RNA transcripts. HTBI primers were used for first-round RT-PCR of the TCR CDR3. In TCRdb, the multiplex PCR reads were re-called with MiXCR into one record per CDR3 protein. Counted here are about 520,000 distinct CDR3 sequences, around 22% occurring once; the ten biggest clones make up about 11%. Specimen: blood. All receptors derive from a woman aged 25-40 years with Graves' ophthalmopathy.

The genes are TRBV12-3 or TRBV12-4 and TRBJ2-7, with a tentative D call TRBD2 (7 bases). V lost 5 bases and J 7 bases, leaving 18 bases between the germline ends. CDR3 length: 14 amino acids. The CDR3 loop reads CASSREWGRGEQYF. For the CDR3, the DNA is TGTGCCAGCAGTAGAGAGTGGGGGCGGGGGGAGCAGTACTTC.

CDR3 residues: CASSETGTGQETQYF. CDR3 DNA sequence: TGCGCCAGCAGTGAGACAGGGACAGGGCAAGAGACCCAGTACTTC. The chain recombines TRBV10-1 with TRBJ2-5; TRBD1 matches 9 bases. CDR3 length equals 15 residues. Per the germline V gene, CDR1 is WNHNN and CDR2 is SYGVQD (reference sequence). Losses at the gene ends were 2 bases for V and 2 bases for J; bases not matched to a gene: 3.

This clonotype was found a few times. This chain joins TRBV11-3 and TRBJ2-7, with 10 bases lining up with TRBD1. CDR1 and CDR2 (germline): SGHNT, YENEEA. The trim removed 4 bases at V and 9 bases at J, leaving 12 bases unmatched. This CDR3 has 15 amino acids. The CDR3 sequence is CASSSGFGTGARQYF. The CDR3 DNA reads TGTGCCAGCAGCTCGGGCTTCGGGACAGGGGCTCGGCAGTACTTC. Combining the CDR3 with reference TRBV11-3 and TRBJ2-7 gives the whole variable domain EAGVVQSPRYKIIEKKQPVAFWCNPISGHNTLYWYLQNLGQGPELLIRYENEEAVDDSQLPKDRFSAERLKGVDSTLKIQPAELGDSAVYLCASSSGFGTGARQYFGPGTRLTVT.

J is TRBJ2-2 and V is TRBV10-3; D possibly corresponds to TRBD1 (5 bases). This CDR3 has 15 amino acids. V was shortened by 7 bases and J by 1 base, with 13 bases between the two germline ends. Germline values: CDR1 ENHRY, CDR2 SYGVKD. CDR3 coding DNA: TGTGCCATCAAGGGGTTGGACGAGAACACCGGGGAGCTGTTTTTT. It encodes CAIKGLDENTGELFF.

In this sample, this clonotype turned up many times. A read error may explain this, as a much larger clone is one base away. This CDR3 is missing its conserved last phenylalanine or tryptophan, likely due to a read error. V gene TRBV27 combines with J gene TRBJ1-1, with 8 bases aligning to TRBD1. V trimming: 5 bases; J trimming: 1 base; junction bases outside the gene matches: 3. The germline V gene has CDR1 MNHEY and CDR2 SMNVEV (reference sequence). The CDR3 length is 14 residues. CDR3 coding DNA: TGTGCCAGCAGTCCCGACAGGGGGAACACTGAAGCTTTCTAT. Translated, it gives CASSPDRGNTEAFY.

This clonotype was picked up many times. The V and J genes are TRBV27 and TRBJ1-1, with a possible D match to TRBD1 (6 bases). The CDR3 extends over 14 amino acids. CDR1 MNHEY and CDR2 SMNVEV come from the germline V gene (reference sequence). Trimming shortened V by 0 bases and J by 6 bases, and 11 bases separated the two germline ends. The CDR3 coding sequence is TGTGCCAGCAGTTTATCAGTGGGGGCTGCTGAAGCTTTCTTT. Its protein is CASSLSVGAAEAFF.